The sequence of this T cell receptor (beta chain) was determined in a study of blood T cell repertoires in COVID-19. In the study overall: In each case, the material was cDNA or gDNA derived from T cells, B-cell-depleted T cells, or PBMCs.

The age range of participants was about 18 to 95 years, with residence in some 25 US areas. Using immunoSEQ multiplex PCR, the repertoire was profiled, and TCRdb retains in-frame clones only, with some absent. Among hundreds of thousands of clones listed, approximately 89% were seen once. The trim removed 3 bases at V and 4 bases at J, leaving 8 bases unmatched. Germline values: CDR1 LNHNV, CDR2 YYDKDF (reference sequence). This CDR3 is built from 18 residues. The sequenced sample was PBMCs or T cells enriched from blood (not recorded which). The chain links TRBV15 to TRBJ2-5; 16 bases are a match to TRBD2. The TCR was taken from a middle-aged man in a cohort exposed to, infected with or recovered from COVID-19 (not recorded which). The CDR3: CATSSLGLAGGPGETQYF. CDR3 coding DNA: TGTGCCACCAGCAGCCTGGGACTAGCGGGAGGGCCGGGAGAGACCCAGTACTTC.